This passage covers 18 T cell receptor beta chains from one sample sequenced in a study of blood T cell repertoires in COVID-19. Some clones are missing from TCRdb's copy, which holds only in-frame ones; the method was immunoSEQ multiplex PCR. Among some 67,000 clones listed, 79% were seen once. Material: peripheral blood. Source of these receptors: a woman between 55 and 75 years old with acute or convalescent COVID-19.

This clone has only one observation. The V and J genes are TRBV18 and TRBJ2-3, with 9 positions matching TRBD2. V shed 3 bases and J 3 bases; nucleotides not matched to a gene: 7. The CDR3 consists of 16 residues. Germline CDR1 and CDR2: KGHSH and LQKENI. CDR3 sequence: CASSPQRGVWTDTQYF. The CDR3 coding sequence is TGTGCCAGCTCACCTCAGCGGGGGGTATGGACAGATACGCAGTATTTT.

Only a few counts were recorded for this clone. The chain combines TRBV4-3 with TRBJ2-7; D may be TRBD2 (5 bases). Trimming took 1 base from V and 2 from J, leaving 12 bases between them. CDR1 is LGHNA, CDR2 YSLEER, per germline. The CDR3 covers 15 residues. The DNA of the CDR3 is TGCGCCAGCAGCCAAGGCAGGAGCGGACCCTACGAGCAGTACTTC. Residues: CASSQGRSGPYEQYF.

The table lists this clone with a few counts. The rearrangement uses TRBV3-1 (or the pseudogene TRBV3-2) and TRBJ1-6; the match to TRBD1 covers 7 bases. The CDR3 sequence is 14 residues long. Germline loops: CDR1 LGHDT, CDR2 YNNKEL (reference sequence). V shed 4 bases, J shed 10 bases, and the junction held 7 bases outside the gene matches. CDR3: CASSRTGSESPLHF. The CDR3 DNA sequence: TGTGCCAGCAGCCGGACAGGATCGGAATCACCCCTCCACTTT.

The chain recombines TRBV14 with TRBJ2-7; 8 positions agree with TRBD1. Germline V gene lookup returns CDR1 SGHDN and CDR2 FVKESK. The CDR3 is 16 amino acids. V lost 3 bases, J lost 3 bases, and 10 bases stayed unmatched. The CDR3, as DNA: TGTGCCAGCAGCCATGGCCCACAGGGGGTAGGCTACGAGCAGTACTTC. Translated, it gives CASSHGPQGVGYEQYF.

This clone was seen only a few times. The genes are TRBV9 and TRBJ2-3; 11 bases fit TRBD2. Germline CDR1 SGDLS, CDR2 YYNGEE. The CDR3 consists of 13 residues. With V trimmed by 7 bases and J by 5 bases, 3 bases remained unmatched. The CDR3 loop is CASGGLAGDTQYF. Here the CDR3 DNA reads TGTGCCAGCGGCGGACTAGCGGGAGATACGCAGTATTTT.

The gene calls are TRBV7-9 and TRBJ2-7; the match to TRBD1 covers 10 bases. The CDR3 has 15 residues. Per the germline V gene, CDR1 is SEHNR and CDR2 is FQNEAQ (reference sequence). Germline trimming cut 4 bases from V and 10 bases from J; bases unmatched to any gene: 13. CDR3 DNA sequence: TGTGCCAGCAGCTCCGGGACAGGGGTATCGGGAAATCAGTACTTC. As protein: CASSSGTGVSGNQYF.

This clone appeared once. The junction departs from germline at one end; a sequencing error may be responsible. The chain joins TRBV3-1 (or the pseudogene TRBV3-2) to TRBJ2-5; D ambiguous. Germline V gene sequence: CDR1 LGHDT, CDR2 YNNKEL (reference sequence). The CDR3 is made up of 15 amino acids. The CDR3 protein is CASTQIPRSQETQYF. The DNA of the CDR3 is TGTGCCAGCACCCAAATACCACGGAGCCAAGAGACCCAGTACTTC.

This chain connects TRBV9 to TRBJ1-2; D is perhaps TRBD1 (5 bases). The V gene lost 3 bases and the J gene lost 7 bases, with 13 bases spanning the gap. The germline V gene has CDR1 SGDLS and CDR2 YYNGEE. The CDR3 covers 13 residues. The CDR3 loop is CASSARSGGGYTF. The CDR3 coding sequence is TGTGCCAGCAGCGCCAGGTCGGGGGGTGGCTACACCTTC.

The CDR3 loop is CASSTLDRGFNTEAFF. The CDR3 nucleotides are TGTGCCAGTAGTACCCTAGACAGGGGGTTTAACACTGAAGCTTTCTTT. This sequence joins TRBV19 and TRBJ1-1, with 9 bases aligning to TRBD1. The germline gives CDR1 LNHDA, CDR2 SQIVND (reference sequence). V gave up 4 bases and J gave up 2 bases; unmatched junction bases: 8. The CDR3 has 16 residues.

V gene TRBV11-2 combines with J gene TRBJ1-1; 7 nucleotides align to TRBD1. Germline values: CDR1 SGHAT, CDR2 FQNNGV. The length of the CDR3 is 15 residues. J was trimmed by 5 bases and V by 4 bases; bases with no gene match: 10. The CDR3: CASSYFGRGYTEAFF. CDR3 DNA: TGTGCCAGCAGCTATTTCGGCAGGGGGTATACTGAAGCTTTCTTT.

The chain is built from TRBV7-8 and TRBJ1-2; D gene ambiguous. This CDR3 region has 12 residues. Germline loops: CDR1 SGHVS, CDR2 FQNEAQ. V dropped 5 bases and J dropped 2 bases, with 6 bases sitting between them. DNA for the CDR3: TGTGCCAGCAGCCCAGGCAACTATGGCTACACCTTC. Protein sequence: CASSPGNYGYTF.

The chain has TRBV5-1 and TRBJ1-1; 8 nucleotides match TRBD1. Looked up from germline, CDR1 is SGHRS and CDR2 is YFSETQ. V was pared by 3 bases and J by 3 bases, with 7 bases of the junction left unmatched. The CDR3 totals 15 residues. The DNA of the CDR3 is TGCGCCAGCAGCTCCGGGGACAGGACAGACACTGAAGCTTTCTTT. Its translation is CASSSGDRTDTEAFF.

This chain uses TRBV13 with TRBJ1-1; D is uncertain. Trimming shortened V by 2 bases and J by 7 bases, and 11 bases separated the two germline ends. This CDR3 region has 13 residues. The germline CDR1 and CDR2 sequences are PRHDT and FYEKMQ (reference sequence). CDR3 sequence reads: CASSLSSRDEAFF. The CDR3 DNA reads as TGTGCCAGCAGCTTATCATCTCGGGATGAAGCTTTCTTT.

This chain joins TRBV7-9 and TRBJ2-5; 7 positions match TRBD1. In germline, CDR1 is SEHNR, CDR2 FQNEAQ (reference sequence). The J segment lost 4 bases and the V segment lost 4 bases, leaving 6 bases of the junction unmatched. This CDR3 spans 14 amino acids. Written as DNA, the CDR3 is TGTGCCAGCAGCTCCCGGGACAGACTAGAGACCCAGTACTTC. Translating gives CASSSRDRLETQYF.

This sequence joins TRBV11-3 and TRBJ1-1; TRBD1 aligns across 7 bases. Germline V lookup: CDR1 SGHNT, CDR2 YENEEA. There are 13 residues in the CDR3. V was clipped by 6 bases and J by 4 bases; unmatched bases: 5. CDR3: CASSLRQGTEAFF. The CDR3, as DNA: TGTGCCAGCAGTCTTCGACAGGGCACTGAAGCTTTCTTT. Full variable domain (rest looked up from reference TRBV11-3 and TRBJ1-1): EAGVVQSPRYKIIEKKQPVAFWCNPISGHNTLYWYLQNLGQGPELLIRYENEEAVDDSQLPKDRFSAERLKGVDSTLKIQPAELGDSAVYLCASSLRQGTEAFFGQGTRLTVV.

For the CDR3, the DNA is TGTGCCAGCAGCCGACCGTCGGGGGAAGAGACCCAGTACTTC. Protein: CASSRPSGEETQYF. This chain uses TRBV5-4 with TRBJ2-5, with D possibly being TRBD2 (6 bases). The CDR3 contains 14 residues. Trimming took 4 bases from V and 3 from J, leaving 13 bases between them. Per germline, CDR1 SGHNT and CDR2 YYREEE (reference sequence).

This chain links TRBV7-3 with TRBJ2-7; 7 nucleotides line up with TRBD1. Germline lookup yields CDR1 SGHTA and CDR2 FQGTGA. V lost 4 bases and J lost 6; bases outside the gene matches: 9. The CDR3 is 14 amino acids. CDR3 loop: CASSSDLQGIEQYF. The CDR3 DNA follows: TGTGCCAGCAGCTCAGACCTACAGGGGATCGAGCAGTACTTC. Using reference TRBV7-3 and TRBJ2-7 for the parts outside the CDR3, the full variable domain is GAGVSQTPSNKVTEKGKYVELRCDPISGHTALYWYRQSLGQGPEFLIYFQGTGAADDSGLPNDRFFAVRPEGSVSTLKIQRTERGDSAVYLCASSSDLQGIEQYFGPGTRLTVT.

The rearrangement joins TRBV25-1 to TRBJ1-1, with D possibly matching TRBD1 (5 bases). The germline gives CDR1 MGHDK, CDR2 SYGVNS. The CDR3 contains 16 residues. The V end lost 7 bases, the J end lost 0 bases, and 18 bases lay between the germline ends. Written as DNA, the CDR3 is TGTGCCAGCACAAGGCAGCGGGGCCCCTTGAACACTGAAGCTTTCTTT. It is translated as CASTRQRGPLNTEAFF.